A selection of T cell receptor beta chains follows, all from one sample in a study of T cell responses to AZD1222 COVID-19 vaccine. Profiled with immunoSEQ multiplex PCR; TCRdb holds only in-frame clones, not every one. The sample records 150,000 to 200,000 clones, around 85% being singletons. The material sequenced was peripheral blood, taken 28 days after the second AZD1222 dose. These receptors were collected from an adult who received the AZD1222 COVID-19 vaccine. The CDR3 runs from the conserved cysteine through the conserved F or W. D genes are given only for firm matches. The size entry is marked missing in some rows and otherwise reads once, few, many or a size class.

TRBJ1-2 | TRBV5-1 | NA | 15 | NA | CASSLNTGTSYGYTF | TGCGCCAGCAGCTTGAACACCGGGACAAGTTATGGCTACACCTTC
TRBJ2-5 | TRBV4-2 | TRBD2 | 17 | NA | CASSLSASSGGRETQYF | TGTGCCAGCAGCCTAAGCGCGTCTAGCGGGGGCCGGGAGACCCAGTACTTC
TRBJ1-4 | TRBV5-5 | NA | 15 | once | CASSLDGGGNEKLFF | TGTGCCAGCAGCTTGGATGGAGGAGGAAATGAAAAACTGTTTTTT
TRBJ1-2 | TRBV12-3/TRBV12-4 | NA | 8 | few | CASSGPGF | TGTGCCAGCAGTGGCCCGGGCTTC
TRBJ1-2 | TRBV19 | NA | 11 | NA | CASSAGYGYTF | TGTGCCAGTAGTGCGGGCTATGGCTACACCTTC
TRBJ1-4 | TRBV30 | NA | 14 | few | CAWKAAGEAEKLFF | TGTGCCTGGAAGGCTGCAGGGGAGGCTGAAAAACTGTTTTTT
TRBJ2-7 | TRBV19 | TRBD1 | 15 | once | CASSGIDRVGREQYF | TGTGCCAGTAGTGGTATTGACAGGGTCGGAAGGGAGCAGTACTTC
TRBJ2-7 | TRBV19 | NA | 13 | once | CASSIGSIYEQYF | TGTGCCAGTAGTATAGGCAGCATCTACGAGCAGTACTTC
TRBJ2-2 | TRBV4-3 | NA | 17 | NA | CASSHVTLRGTPGELFF | TGCGCCAGCAGCCATGTGACTCTGCGGGGAACCCCCGGGGAGCTGTTTTTT
TRBJ2-5 | TRBV27 | NA | 13 | NA | CASGVGARETQYF | TGTGCCAGCGGCGTCGGGGCTCGGGAGACCCAGTACTTC
TRBJ1-1 | TRBV6-5 | TRBD1 | 14 | NA | CASRGTGVDTEAFF | TGTGCCAGCCGAGGGACAGGGGTGGACACTGAAGCTTTCTTT
TRBJ1-6 | TRBV19 | NA | 14 | NA | CASSSLVGNSPLHF | TGTGCCAGTAGTTCCCTTGTCGGGAACTCACCCCTCCACTTT
TRBJ2-3 | TRBV10-3 | TRBD1 | 13 | NA | CAIRTGGSDTQYF | TGTGCCATCAGAACAGGGGGCTCAGATACGCAGTATTTT
TRBJ2-1 | TRBV5-1 | TRBD1 | 16 | NA | CASSLAGQGSRSEQFF | TGCGCCAGCAGCTTGGCTGGACAGGGGTCCCGTTCGGAGCAGTTCTTC
TRBJ1-1 | TRBV23-1 | NA | 16 | NA | CASSRGRKYYRTEAFF | TGCGCCAGCAGTCGGGGCCGGAAATATTACCGGACTGAAGCTTTCTTT
TRBJ1-5 | TRBV7-9 | TRBD1 | 16 | NA | CASSLVGQGRRQPQHF | TGTGCCAGCAGCTTGGTGGGACAGGGGAGGCGTCAGCCCCAGCATTTT
TRBJ2-7 | TRBV7-9 | NA | 12 | few | CASSLLETEQYF | TGTGCCAGCAGCCTTCTAGAGACGGAGCAGTACTTC
TRBJ2-7 | TRBV19 | NA | 13 | few | CASSTSFSYEQYF | TGTGCCAGTAGCACTAGTTTCTCCTACGAGCAGTACTTC
TRBJ2-7 | TRBV5-6 | NA | 14 | once | CASSFRGASYEQYF | TGTGCCAGCAGCTTTCGAGGGGCTTCCTACGAGCAGTACTTC
TRBJ1-3 | TRBV9 | NA | 13 | NA | CASSPPRGNTIYF | TGTGCCAGCAGCCCCCCCCGAGGAAACACCATATATTTT
TRBJ2-7 | TRBV30 | TRBD1 | 15 | few | CAWSTGTGVVYEQYF | TGTGCCTGGAGTACCGGGACAGGAGTAGTCTACGAGCAGTACTTC
TRBJ2-3 | TRBV5-4 | NA | 13 | NA | CASSLKGADTQYF | TGTGCCAGCAGCTTGAAGGGTGCAGATACGCAGTATTTT
TRBJ1-3 | TRBV7-2 | TRBD1 | 16 | NA | CASSQEQGISGNTIYF | TGTGCCAGCAGCCAAGAACAGGGGATCTCTGGAAACACCATATATTTT
TRBJ2-3 | TRBV2 | TRBD2 | 15 | NA | CASSREGGPTDTQYF | TGTGCCAGCAGTCGGGAGGGGGGGCCCACAGATACGCAGTATTTT
TRBJ1-1 | TRBV27 | NA | 12 | NA | CASSLSGGEAFF | TGTGCCAGCAGTTTATCGGGTGGCGAAGCTTTCTTT
TRBJ2-7 | TRBV6-5 | NA | 12 | NA | CASTRESYEQYF | TGTGCCAGCACAAGGGAGTCCTACGAGCAGTACTTC
TRBJ1-2 | TRBV12-3/TRBV12-4 | NA | 13 | NA | CASRIGVDYGYTF | TGTGCCAGTCGTATTGGGGTGGACTATGGCTACACCTTC